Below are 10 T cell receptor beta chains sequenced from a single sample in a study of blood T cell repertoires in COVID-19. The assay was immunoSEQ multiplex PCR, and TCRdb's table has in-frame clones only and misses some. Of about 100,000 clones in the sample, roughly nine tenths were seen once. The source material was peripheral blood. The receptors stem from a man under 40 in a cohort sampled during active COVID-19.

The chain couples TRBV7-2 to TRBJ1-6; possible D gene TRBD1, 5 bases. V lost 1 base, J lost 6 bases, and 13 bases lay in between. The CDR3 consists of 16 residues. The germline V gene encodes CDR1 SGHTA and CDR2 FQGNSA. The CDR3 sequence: CASSLGGGRTNSPLHF. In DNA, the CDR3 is TGTGCCAGCAGCTTAGGGGGGGGACGCACTAATTCACCCCTCCACTTT.

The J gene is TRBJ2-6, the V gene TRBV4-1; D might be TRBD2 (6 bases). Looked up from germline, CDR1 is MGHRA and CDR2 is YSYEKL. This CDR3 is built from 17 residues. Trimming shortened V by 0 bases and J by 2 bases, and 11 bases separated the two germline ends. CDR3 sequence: CASSQDLGGAGANVLTF. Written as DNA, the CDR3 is TGCGCCAGCAGCCAAGATTTGGGGGGTGCTGGGGCCAACGTCCTGACTTTC.

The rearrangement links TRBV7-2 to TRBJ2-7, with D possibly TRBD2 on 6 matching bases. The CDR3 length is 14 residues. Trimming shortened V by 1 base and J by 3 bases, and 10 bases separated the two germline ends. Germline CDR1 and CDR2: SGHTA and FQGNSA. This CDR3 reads CASSLEAGNYEQYF. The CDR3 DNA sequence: TGTGCCAGCAGCTTAGAGGCGGGGAACTACGAGCAGTACTTC.

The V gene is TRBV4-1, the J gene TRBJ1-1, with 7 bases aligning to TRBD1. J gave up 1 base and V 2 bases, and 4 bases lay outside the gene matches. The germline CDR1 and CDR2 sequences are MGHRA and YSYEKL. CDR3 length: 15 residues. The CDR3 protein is CASSQQGQKNTEAFF. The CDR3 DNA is TGCGCCAGCAGCCAACAGGGACAGAAGAACACTGAAGCTTTCTTT.

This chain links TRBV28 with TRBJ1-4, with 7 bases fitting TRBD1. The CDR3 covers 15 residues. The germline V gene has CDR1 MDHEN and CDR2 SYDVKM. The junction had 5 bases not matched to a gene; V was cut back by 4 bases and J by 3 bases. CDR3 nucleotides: TGTGCCAGCAGTTCGACAGGGTCTGCTAATGAAAAACTGTTTTTT. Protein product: CASSSTGSANEKLFF.

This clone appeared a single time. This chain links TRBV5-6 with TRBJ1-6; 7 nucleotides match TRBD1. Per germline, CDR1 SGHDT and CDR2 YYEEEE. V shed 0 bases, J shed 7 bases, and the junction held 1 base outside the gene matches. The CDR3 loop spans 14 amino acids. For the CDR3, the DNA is TGTGCCAGCAGCTTGGGGACAGGCAATTCACCCCTCCACTTT. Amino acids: CASSLGTGNSPLHF.

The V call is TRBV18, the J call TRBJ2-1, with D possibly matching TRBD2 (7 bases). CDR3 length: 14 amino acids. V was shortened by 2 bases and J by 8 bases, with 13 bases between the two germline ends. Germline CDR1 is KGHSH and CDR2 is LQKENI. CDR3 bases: TGTGCCAGCTCACCAGTGGGGGGGGGCGATGAGCAGTTCTTC. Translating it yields CASSPVGGGDEQFF.

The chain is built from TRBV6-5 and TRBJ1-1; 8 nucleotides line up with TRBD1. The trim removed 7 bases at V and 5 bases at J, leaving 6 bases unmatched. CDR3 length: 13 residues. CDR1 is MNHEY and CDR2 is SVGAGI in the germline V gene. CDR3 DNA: TGTGCCAGCAAATTTCAGGGGGCGACTGAAGCTTTCTTT. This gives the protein CASKFQGATEAFF.

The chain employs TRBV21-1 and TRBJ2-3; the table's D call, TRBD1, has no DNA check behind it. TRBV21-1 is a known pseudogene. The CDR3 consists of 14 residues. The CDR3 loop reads CASSKRGSTDTQYF. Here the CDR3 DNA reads TGTGCCAGCAGCAAAAGGGGTAGCACAGATACGCAGTATTTT.

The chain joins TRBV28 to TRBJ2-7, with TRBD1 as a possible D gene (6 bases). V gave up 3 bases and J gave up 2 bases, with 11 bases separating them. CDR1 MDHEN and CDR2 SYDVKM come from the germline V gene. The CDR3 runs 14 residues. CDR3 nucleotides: TGTGCCAGCAGTTTGGCGGACAGTCCCTACGAGCAGTACTTC. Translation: CASSLADSPYEQYF.